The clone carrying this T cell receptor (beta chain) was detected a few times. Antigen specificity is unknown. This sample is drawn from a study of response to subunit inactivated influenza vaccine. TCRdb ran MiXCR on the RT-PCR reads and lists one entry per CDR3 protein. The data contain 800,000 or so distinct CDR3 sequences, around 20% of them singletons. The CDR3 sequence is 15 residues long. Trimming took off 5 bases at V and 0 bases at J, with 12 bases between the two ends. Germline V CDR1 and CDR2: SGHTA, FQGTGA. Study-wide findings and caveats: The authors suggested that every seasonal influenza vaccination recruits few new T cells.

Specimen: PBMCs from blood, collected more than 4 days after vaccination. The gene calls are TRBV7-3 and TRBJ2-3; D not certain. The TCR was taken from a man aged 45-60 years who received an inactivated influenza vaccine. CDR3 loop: CASSPKRSSTDTQYF. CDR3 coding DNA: TGTGCCAGCAGCCCGAAACGATCTAGCACAGATACGCAGTATTTT.